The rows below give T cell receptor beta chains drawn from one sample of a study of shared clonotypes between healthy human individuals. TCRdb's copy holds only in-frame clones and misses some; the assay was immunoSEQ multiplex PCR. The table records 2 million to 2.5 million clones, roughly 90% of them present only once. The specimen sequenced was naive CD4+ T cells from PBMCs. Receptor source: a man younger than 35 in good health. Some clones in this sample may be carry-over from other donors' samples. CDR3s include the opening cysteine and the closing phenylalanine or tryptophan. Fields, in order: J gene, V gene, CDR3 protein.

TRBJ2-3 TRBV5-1 CASSLATGADTQYF
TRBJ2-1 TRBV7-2 CASSFSGTSSYNEQFF
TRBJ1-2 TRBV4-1 CASSQDRGQTNYGYTF
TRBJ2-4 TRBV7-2 CASSLFSPAQSNVVYIQYF
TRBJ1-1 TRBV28 CASNRRPTGTEAFF
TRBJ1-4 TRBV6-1 CASSEVGQTWGKLFF
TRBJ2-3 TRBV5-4 CASSLSGRGADTQYF
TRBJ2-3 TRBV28 CASRAGLTDTQYF
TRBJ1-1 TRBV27 CASSLKAGRAEAFF
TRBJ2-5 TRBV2 CASSQRRQETQYF
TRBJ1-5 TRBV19 CASSIIGLNQPQHF
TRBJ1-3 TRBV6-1 CASSDRGGNTIYF
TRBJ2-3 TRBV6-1 CASSEGYTDTQYF
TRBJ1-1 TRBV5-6 CASSFRGIAEAFF
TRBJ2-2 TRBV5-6 CASSTRSSGGTGELFF
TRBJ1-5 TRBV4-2 CASSQEDGPQHF
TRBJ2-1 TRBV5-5 CASSWRPGQGNPYNEQFF
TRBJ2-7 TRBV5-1 CASSLLGQGYHEQYF
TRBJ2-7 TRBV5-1 CASSDTSGAYEQYF
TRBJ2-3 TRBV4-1 CASSQAGLAGVPSSTDTQYF
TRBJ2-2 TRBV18 CASSPKTVGFPNTGELFF
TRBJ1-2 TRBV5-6 CASSLPGQGSGYTF
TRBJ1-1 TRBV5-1 CASSSPRANGDTEAFF
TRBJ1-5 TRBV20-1 CSASKGQPQHF
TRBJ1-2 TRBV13 CASSPGNYGYTF
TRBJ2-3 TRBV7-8 CASYQWTGLPVGQYF
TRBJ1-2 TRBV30 CAWSGVGILYGYTF
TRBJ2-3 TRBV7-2 CASSLDAVRAPVRDTQYF
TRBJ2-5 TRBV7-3 CASSLTRGGETQYF
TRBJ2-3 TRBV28 CASSFILDYRSGGSDTQYF
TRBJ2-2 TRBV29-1 CSVDRGNTGELFF
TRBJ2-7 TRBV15 CATSREGTGDYEQYF
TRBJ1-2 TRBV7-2 CASSLPWTGYYDGYTF
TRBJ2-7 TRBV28 CASSSPFAGYEQYF
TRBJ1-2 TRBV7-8 CASSHTGDYGYTF
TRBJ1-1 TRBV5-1 CASSLEVGGTEAFF
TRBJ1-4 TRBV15 CATSRDSRVKLFF
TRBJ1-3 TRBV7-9 CASSLLGQGNTIYF
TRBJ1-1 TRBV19 CASSIQGGLNTEAFF
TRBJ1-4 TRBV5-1 CASSHIGGINEKLFF
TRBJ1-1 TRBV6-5 CASRRKGSMNTEAFF
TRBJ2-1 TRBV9 CASSRSGSSYNEQFF
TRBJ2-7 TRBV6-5 CASSYSPLALSGEQYF
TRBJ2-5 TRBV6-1 CASGGQGAWETQYF
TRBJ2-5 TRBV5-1 CASSLEGVQETQYF